This TCR beta chain was documented in a study of human T cells and chemical hapten exposure. Looking at the study overall: Small volume differences among pooled libraries mainly caused per-sample TCR yield variation.

For this clonotype: Its specificity is not known.

V lost 10 bases and J lost 3, with 16 bases in between. The CDR3 extends over 15 amino acids. Germline V gene lookup returns CDR1 ENHRY and CDR2 SYGVKD. The time point is: patch test 3, about 24 weeks after DPC sensitization. The treatment here: therapeutic diphenylcyclopropenone sensitization with weekly scalp DPC. Alopecia patients, 18 to 70 years old and DPC-suitable, served as donors. Study findings and constraints: Versus controls, significantly more large CDR3 similarity clusters arose from expanded TCRs.

TCRdb re-called the RACE reads through MiXCR, storing one row per CDR3 protein. The repertoire holds some 74,000 distinct CDR3 sequences, with 10% to 15% as singletons. The sequences come from whole blood, collected in connection with sensitization to the hapten diphenylcyclopropenone (DPC). This chain links TRBV10-3 with TRBJ1-6; D is uncertain. This receptor was taken from a woman aged 45 to 65 with alopecia areata. Some clones in this sample may be carry-over from other donors' samples. The CDR3 here is CATDEGPLYNSPLHF. For the CDR3, the DNA is TGTGCCACCGACGAAGGACCCCTCTATAATTCACCCCTCCACTTT.